This entry is about one TCR beta chain. This specimen belongs to a study of blood T cells in healthy people across ages. Deletions cut 0 bases from V and 7 bases from J, with 15 bases between. This CDR3 has 14 residues. Germline V lookup: CDR1 SQVTM, CDR2 ANQGSEA. Sample-barcoded 5' priming and a J-beta primer mix drove a second PCR of roughly 6 to 12 cycles. TCRdb ran MiXCR on the 5' RACE reads and lists one entry per CDR3 protein. The profile shows about 680,000 distinct CDR3 sequences, roughly 49% of them singletons. Specimen: blood. The rearrangement uses TRBV29-1 and TRBJ1-2; D may be TRBD1 (5 bases). The TCR comes from a woman aged 55-75 years in good health. The CDR3 protein is CSVEDRKGRSGYTF. The CDR3 DNA reads as TGCAGCGTTGAAGATAGGAAGGGGCGAAGTGGCTACACCTTC. Full variable domain (rest looked up from reference TRBV29-1 and TRBJ1-2): SAVISQKPSRDICQRGTSLTIQCQVDSQVTMMFWYRQQPGQSLTLIATANQGSEATYESGFVIDKFPISRPNLTFSTLTVSNMSPEDSSIYLCSVEDRKGRSGYTFGSGTRLTVV.